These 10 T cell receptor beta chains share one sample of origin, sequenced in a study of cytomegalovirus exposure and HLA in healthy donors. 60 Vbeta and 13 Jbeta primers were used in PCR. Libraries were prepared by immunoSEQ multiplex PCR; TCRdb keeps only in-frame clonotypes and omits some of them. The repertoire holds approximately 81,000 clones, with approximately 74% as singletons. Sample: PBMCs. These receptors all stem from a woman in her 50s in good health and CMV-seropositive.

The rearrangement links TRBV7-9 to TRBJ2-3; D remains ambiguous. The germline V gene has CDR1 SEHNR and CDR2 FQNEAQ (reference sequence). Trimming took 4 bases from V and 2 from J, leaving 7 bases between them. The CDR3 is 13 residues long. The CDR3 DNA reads TGTGCCAGCAGCTGGCTTCACACAGATACGCAGTATTTT. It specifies CASSWLHTDTQYF. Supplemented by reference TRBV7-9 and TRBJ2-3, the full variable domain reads DTGVSQNPRHKITKRGQNVTFRCDPISEHNRLYWYRQTLGQGPEFLTYFQNEAQLEKSRLLSDRFSAERPKGSFSTLEIQRTEQGDSAMYLCASSWLHTDTQYFGPGTRLTVL.

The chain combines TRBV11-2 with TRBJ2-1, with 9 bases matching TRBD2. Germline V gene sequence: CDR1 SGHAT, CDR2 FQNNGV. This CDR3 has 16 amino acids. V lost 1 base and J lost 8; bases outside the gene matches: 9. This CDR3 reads CASSLVMGLAFHEQFF. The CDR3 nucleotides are TGTGCCAGCAGCTTAGTTATGGGACTAGCATTCCATGAGCAGTTCTTC.

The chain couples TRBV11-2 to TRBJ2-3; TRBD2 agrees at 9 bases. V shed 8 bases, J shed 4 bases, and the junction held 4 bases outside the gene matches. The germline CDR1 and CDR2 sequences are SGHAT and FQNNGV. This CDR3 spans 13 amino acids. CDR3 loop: CASSSGTSDTQYF. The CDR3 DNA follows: TGTGCCAGCTCTAGCGGGACCTCAGATACGCAGTATTTT.

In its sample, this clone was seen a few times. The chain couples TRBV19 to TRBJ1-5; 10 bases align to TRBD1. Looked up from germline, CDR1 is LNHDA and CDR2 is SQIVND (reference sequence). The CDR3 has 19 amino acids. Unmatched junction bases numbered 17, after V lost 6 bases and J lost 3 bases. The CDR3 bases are TGTGCCAGTAGGATAACCCCGGGACAGGGGACTCGGGACAATCAGCCCCAGCATTTT. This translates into CASRITPGQGTRDNQPQHF.

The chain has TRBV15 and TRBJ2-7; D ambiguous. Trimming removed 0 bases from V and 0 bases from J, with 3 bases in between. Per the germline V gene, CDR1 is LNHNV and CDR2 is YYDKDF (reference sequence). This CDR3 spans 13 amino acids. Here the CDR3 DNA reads TGTGCCACCAGCAGAGACAGCTCCTACGAGCAGTACTTC. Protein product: CATSRDSSYEQYF.

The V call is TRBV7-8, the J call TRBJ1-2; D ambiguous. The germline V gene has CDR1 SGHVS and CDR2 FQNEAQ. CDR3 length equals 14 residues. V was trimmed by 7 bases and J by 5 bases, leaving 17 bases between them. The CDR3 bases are TGTGCCAGCACCAGCCCCGGGGTCGTTTATGGCTACACCTTC. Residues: CASTSPGVVYGYTF.

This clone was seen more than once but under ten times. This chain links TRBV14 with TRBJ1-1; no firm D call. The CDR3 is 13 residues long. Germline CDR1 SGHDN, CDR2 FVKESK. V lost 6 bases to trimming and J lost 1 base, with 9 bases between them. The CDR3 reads CASSTGRNTEAFF. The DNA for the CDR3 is TGTGCCAGCAGTACGGGGAGGAACACTGAAGCTTTCTTT. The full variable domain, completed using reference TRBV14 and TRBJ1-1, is EAGVTQFPSHSVIEKGQTVTLRCDPISGHDNLYWYRRVMGKEIKFLLHFVKESKQDESGMPNNRFLAERTGGTYSTLKVQPAELEDSGVYFCASSTGRNTEAFFGQGTRLTVV.

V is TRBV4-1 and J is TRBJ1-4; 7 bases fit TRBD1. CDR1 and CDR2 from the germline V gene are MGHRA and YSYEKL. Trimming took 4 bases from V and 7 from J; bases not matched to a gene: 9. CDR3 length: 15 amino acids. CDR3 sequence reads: CASSPLTGVREKLFF. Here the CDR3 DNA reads TGCGCCAGCAGCCCCCTTACAGGGGTTCGTGAAAAACTGTTTTTT.

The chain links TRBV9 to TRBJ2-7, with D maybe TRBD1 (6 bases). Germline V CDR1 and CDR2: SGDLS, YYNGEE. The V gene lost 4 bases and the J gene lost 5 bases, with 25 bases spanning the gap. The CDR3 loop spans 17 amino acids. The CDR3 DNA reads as TGTGCCAGCAGCACAAAGCGTACTCGACAGGTCCAAAACGAGCAGTACTTC. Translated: CASSTKRTRQVQNEQYF.

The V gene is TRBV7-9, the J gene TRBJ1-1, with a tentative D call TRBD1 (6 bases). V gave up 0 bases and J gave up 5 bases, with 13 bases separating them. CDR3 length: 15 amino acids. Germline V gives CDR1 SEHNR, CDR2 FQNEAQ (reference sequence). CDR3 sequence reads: CASSLAVTGSTEAFF. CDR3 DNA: TGTGCCAGCAGCTTAGCGGTAACAGGGAGTACTGAAGCTTTCTTT. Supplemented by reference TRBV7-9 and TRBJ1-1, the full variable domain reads DTGVSQNPRHKITKRGQNVTFRCDPISEHNRLYWYRQTLGQGPEFLTYFQNEAQLEKSRLLSDRFSAERPKGSFSTLEIQRTEQGDSAMYLCASSLAVTGSTEAFFGQGTRLTVV.